This TCR beta chain originates from a study of blood T cell repertoires in COVID-19. TCRdb keeps only in-frame clones here, not all; method: immunoSEQ multiplex PCR. The table shows approximately 220,000 clones, with roughly 85% occurring only once. Only a few counts were recorded for this clone. Per the germline V gene, CDR1 is SGHRS and CDR2 is YFSETQ. Germline trimming cut 5 bases from V and 0 bases from J; bases unmatched to any gene: 4. The CDR3 has 14 residues. The TCR originated in a woman aged 40 to 50 with acute COVID-19. Sequenced input: PBMCs or T cells enriched from blood (not recorded which). The rearrangement links TRBV5-1 to TRBJ2-5, with 7 bases identical to TRBD1. CDR3 amino acids: CASSVGGDQETQYF. The CDR3, as DNA: TGCGCCAGCAGTGTAGGGGGCGACCAAGAGACCCAGTACTTC. Variable domain in full (rest from reference TRBV5-1 and TRBJ2-5): KAGVTQTPRYLIKTRGQQVTLSCSPISGHRSVSWYQQTPGQGLQFLFEYFSETQRNKGNFPGRFSGRQFSNSRSEMNVSTLELGDSALYLCASSVGGDQETQYFGPGTRLLVL.